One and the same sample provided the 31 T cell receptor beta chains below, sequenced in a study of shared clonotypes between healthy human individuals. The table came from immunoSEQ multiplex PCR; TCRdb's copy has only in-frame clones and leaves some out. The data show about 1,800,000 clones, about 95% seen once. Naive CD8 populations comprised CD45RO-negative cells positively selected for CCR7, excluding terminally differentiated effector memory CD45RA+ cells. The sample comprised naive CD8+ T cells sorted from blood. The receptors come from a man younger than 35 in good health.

CDR3 nucleotide sequence: TGTGCCAGCAGCTTAGCGCGGGGGGGGTCCGAGCAGTACTTC. Translated: CASSLARGGSEQYF. V usage is TRBV7-9 and J usage is TRBJ2-7; 9 bases are a match to TRBD2. Germline V gene data show CDR1 as SEHNR and CDR2 as FQNEAQ (reference sequence). Trimming at V came to 0 bases and at J to 6 bases, leaving 3 bases not matched to a gene. The CDR3 consists of 14 residues.

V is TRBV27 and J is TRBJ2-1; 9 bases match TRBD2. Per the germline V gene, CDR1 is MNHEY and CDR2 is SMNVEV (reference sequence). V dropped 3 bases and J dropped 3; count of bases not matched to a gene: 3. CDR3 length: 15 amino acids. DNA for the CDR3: TGTGCCAGCAGTTTTAGCGGGAGTCTCTACAATGAGCAGTTCTTC. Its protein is CASSFSGSLYNEQFF.

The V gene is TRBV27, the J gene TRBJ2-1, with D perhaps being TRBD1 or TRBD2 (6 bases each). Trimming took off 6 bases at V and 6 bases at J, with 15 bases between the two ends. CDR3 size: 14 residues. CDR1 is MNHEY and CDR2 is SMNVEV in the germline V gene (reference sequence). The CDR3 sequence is CASSWGAESNEQFF. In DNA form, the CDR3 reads TGTGCCAGCAGCTGGGGGGCAGAGAGCAATGAGCAGTTCTTC.

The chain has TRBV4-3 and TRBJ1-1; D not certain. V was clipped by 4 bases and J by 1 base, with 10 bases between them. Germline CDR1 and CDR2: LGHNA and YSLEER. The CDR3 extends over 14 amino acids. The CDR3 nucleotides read TGCGCCAGCAGCCCCGTGGCAAGGAACACTGAAGCTTTCTTT. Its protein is CASSPVARNTEAFF.

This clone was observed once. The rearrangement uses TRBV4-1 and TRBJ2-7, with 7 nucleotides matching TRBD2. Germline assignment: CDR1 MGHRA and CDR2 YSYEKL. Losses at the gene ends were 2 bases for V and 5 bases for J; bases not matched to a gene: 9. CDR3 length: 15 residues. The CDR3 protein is CASSQQGPRGDEQYF. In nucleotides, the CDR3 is TGCGCCAGCAGCCAACAGGGACCCCGGGGGGACGAGCAGTACTTC.

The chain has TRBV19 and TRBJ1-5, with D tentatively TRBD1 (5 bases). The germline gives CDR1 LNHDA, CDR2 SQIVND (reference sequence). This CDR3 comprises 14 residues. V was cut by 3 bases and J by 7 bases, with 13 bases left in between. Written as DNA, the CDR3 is TGTGCCAGTAGTATCAGGGACGACGGCCAGCCCCAGCATTTT. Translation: CASSIRDDGQPQHF.

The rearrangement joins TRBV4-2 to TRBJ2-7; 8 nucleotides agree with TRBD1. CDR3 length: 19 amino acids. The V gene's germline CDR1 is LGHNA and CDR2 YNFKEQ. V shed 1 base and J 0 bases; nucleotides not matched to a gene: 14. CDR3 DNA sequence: TGTGCCAGCAGCCAAGCCAGGGGGCAGGGCAATGGGACCTCCTACGAGCAGTACTTC. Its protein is CASSQARGQGNGTSYEQYF.

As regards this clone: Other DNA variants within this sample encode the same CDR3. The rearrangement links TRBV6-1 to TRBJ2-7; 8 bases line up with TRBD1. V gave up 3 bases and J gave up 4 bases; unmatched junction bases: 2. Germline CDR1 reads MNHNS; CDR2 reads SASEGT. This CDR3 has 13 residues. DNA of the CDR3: TGTGCCAGCAGTGAGGGACAGGCGTACGAGCAGTACTTC. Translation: CASSEGQAYEQYF.

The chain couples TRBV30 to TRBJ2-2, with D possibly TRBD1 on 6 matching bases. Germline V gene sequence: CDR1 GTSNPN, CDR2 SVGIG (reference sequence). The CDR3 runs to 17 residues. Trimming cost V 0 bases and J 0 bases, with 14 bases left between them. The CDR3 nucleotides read TGTGCCTGGAGTGTCGGGCCAGGACAGTCGAACACCGGGGAGCTGTTTTTT. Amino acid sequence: CAWSVGPGQSNTGELFF.

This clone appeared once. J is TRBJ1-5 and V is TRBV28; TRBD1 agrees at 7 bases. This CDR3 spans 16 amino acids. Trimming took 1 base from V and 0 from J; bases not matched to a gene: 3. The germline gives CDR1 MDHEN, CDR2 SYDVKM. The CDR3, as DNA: TGTGCCAGCAGTTTATCGGACAGGTATAGCAATCAGCCCCAGCATTTT. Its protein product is CASSLSDRYSNQPQHF.

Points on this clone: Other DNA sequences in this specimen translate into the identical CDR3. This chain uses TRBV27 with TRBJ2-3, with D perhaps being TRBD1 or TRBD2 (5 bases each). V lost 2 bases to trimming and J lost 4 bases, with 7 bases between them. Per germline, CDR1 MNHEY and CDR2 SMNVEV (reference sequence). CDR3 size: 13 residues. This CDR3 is CASSLLGADTQYF. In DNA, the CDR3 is TGTGCCAGCAGTTTACTGGGGGCAGATACGCAGTATTTT.

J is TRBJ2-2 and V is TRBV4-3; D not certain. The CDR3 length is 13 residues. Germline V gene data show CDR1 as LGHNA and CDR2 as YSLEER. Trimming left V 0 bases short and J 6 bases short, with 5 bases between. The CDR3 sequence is CASSQEGSGELFF. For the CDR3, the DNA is TGCGCCAGCAGCCAAGAGGGATCCGGGGAGCTGTTTTTT.

The CDR3 DNA reads as TGTGCCAGCAATCTGGGGGGTCCAGCCCACGAGCAGTACTTC. This codes for CASNLGGPAHEQYF. V is TRBV27 and J is TRBJ2-7, with a possible D match to TRBD2 (6 bases). The CDR3 extends over 14 amino acids. CDR1 is MNHEY and CDR2 is SMNVEV in the germline V gene (reference sequence). V was shortened by 7 bases and J by 5 bases, with 18 bases between the two germline ends.

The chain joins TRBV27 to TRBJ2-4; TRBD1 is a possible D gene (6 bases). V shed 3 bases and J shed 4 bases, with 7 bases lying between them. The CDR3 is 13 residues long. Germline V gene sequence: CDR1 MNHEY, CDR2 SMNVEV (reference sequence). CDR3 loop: CASSLQGKNIQYF. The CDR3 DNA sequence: TGTGCCAGCAGTTTGCAGGGGAAAAACATTCAGTACTTC.

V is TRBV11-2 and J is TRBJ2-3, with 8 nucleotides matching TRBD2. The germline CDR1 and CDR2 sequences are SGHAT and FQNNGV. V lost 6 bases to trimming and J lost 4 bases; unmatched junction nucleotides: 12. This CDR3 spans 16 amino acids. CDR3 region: CASSFSSTGGPDTQYF. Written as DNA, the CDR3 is TGTGCCAGCAGTTTTAGTTCTACGGGAGGGCCAGATACGCAGTATTTT.

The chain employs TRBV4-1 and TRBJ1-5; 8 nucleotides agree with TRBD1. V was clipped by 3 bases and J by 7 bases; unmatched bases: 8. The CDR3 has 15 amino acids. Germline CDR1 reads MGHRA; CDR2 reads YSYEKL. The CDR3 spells CASSQWTGTEQPQHF. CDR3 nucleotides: TGCGCCAGCAGCCAGTGGACAGGGACGGAACAGCCCCAGCATTTT.

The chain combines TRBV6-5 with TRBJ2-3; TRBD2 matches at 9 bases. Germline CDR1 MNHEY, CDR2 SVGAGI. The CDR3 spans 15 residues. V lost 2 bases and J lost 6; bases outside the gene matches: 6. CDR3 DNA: TGTGCCAGCAGTTACGGGGCGGGGGGGCCGGATACGCAGTATTTT. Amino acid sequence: CASSYGAGGPDTQYF.

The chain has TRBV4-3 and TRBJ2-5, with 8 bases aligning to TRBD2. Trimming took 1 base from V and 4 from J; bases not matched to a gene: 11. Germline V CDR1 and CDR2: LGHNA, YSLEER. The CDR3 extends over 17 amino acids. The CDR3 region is CASSQGHPAGVGETQYF. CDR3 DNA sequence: TGCGCCAGCAGCCAAGGCCATCCAGCGGGAGTTGGAGAGACCCAGTACTTC.

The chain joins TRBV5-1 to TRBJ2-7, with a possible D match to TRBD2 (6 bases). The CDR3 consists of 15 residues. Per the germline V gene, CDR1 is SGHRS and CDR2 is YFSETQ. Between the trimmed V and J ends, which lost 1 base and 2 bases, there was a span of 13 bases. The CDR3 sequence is CASSLFGGTTYEQYF. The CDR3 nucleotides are TGCGCCAGCAGCTTGTTCGGAGGGACGACCTACGAGCAGTACTTC.

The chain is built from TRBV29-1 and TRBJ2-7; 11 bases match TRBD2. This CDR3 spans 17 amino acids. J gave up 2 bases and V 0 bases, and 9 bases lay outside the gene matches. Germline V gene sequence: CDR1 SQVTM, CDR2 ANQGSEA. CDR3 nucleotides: TGCAGCGTTGAAGATCTTAAGACTAGCGGGGCCGCCTACGAGCAGTACTTC. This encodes CSVEDLKTSGAAYEQYF.

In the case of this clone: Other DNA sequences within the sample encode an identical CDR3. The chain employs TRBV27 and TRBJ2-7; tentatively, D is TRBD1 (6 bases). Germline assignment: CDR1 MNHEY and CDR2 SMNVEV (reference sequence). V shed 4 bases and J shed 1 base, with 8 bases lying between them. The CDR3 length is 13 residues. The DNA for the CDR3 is TGTGCCAGCAGTTCCGGACAGTCCTACGAGCAGTACTTC. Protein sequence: CASSSGQSYEQYF.

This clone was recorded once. The CDR3 DNA is TGCGCCAGCAGCCCCCCGGGCGCCGAGCAGTTCTTC. Encoded protein: CASSPPGAEQFF. This sequence joins TRBV4-3 and TRBJ2-1; D ambiguous. Between the trimmed V and J ends, which lost 4 bases and 10 bases, there was a span of 11 bases. The CDR3 is 12 residues long. Germline V gene sequence: CDR1 LGHNA, CDR2 YSLEER.

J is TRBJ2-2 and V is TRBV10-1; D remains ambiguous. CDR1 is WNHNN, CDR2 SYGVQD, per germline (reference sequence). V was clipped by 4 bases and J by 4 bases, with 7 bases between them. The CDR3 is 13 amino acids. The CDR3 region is CASSADSTGELFF. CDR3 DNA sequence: TGCGCCAGCAGTGCAGATAGCACCGGGGAGCTGTTTTTT.

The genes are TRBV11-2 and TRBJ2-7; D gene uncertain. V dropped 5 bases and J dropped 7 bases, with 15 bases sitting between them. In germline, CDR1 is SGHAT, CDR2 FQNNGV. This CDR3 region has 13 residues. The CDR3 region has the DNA TGTGCCAGCAGCCCGGAGATGTTGGGGGAGCAGTACTTC. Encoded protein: CASSPEMLGEQYF.

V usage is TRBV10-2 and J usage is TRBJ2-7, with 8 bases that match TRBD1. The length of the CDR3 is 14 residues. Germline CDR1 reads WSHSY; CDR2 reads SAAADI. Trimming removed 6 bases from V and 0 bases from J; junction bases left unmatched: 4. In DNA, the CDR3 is TGCGCCAGCAGCTCCGGGACAGGCTCCTACGAGCAGTACTTC. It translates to CASSSGTGSYEQYF.

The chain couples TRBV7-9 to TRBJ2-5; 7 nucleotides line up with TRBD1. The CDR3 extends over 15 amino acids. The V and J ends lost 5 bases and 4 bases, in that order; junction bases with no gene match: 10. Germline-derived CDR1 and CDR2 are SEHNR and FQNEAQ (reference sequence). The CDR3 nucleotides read TGTGCCAGCAGCCCCCGACAGGGAAACAGAGAGACCCAGTACTTC. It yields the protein CASSPRQGNRETQYF.

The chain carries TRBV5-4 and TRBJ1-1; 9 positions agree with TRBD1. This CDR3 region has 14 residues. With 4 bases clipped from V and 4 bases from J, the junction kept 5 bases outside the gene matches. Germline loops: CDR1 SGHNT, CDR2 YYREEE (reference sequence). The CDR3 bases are TGTGCCAGCAGCGCGGGACAGGGAAGCACTGAAGCTTTCTTT. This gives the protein CASSAGQGSTEAFF.

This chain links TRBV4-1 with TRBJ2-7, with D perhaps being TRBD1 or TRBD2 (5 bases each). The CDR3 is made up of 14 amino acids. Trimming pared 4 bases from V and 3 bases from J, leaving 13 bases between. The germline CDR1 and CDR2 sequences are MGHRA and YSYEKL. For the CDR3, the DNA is TGCGCCAGCAGCCCGGGGCCCCACGGCTACGAGCAGTACTTC. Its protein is CASSPGPHGYEQYF.

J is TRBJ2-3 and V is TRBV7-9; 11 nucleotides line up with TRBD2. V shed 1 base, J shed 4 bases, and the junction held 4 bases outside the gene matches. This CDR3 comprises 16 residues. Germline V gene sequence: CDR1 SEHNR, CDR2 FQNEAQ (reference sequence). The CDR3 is CASSLVAGGPADTQYF. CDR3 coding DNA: TGTGCCAGCAGCTTAGTAGCGGGAGGGCCGGCAGATACGCAGTATTTT.

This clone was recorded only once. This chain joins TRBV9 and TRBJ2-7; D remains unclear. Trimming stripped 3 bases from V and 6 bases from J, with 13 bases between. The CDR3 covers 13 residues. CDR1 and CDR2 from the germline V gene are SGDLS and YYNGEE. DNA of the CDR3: TGTGCCAGCAGCGCTGCGCTTACTGGCGAGCAGTACTTC. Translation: CASSAALTGEQYF.

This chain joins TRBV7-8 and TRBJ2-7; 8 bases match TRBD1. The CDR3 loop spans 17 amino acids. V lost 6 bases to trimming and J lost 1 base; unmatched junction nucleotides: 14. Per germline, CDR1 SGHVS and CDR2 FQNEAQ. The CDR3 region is CASSETPPDRESYEQYF. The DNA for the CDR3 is TGTGCCAGCAGTGAAACCCCCCCGGACAGGGAATCCTACGAGCAGTACTTC.